Described below is a single TCR beta chain sequence and its context. Its antigen is currently unknown. The sample originates from a study of T cell repertoires in cytomegalovirus infection. About the research overall: Public TCR beta signatures marked donors with CMV infection and the matching HLA. Whole-study findings and limits: People with CMV and the relevant HLA were identified by cumulative public TCR beta family frequency.

The ends were cut back, 2 bases at V and 7 bases at J, with 17 bases in the middle. Germline loops: CDR1 SEHNR, CDR2 FQNEAQ (reference sequence). The CDR3 runs 15 residues. MiXCR, run by TCRdb on the reads, gives a single entry per CDR3 protein. This sample has approximately 500,000 distinct CDR3 sequences; more than 15% occur once, and the top ten carry roughly 25%. V usage is TRBV7-9 and J usage is TRBJ1-2, with D tentatively TRBD1 (6 bases). This TCR was sampled from a human donor in good health (CMV status not recorded). Some clones in this sample may be carry-over from other donors' samples. Sequenced material: CD8+ T cells from PBMCs. CDR3 DNA: TGTGCCAGCAGCTTAAACAGGGACCTCATGTCTGGCTACACCTTC. This gives the protein CASSLNRDLMSGYTF.